This T cell receptor beta chain originates from a study of identical twins. Study findings and constraints: Where out-of-frame alpha sequences were twin-shared, they showed excess low generation probability. Twin sharing of out-of-frame TCR alpha was underestimated by models in monozygotic pairs.

Only healthy Caucasians were enrolled as donors. TCRdb fed the 5' RACE reads into MiXCR, producing one record per CDR3 protein. The data show about 810,000 distinct CDR3 sequences, with around 12% seen just once and around 1.6% held by the top ten. Note on this clonotype: Its cognate antigen is unknown.

A further study also used this sample, focusing on yellow fever vaccine responses in identical twins.

The source of this sequence is a young woman in good health. The material sequenced was PBMCs.

The CDR3 sequence: CASSSQNRAGRGDEQFF. In DNA form, the CDR3 reads TGTGCCAGCAGCTCCCAAAACAGGGCCGGCCGAGGGGATGAGCAGTTCTTC. The chain couples TRBV7-2 to TRBJ2-1; TRBD1 might be the D (6 bases). The germline V gene has CDR1 SGHTA and CDR2 FQGNSA. V lost 4 bases and J lost 8, with 24 bases in between. CDR3 length: 17 residues.